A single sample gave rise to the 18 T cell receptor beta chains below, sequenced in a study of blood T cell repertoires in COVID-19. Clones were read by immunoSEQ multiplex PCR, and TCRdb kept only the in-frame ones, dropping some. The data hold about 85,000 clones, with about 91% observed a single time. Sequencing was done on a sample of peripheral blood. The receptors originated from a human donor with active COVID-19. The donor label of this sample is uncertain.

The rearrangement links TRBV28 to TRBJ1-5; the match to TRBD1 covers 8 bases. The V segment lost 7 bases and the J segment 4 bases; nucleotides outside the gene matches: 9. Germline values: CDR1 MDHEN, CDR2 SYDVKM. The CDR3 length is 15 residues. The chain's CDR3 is CASIKQGGRNQPQHF. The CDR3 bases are TGTGCCAGCATCAAACAGGGGGGGAGGAATCAGCCCCAGCATTTT.

The CDR3 DNA reads as TGTGCCAGCAGTCGCCCAGCGGGGGGACAACAAGAGACCCAGTACTTC. It translates to CASSRPAGGQQETQYF. The gene calls are TRBV6-2 or TRBV6-3 and TRBJ2-5, with TRBD2 matching over 9 bases. J gave up 2 bases and V 5 bases, and 9 bases lay outside the gene matches. Germline V gene sequence: CDR1 MNHEY, CDR2 SVGEGT. The CDR3 has 16 residues.

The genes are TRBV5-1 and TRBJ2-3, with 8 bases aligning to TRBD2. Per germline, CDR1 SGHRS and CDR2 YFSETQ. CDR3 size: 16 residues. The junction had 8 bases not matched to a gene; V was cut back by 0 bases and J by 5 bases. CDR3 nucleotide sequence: TGCGCCAGCAGCTTGGGGCGGGCGGGGGGTCAAGATACGCAGTATTTT. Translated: CASSLGRAGGQDTQYF.

The CDR3 loop reads CASSYRGREDTQYF. CDR3 nucleotide sequence: TGTGCCAGCAGTTACAGGGGCAGGGAAGATACGCAGTATTTT. This rearrangement joins TRBV6-5 to TRBJ2-3, with D possibly being TRBD1 (5 bases). The CDR3 contains 14 residues. Trimming cost V 2 bases and J 5 bases, with 11 bases left between them. CDR1 and CDR2 from the germline V gene are MNHEY and SVGAGI.

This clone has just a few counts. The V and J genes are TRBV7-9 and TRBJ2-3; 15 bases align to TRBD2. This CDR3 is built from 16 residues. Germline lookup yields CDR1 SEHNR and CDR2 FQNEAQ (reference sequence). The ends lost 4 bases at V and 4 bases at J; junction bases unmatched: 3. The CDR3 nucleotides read TGTGCCAGCAGCTGGACTAGCGGGGGGGCGGCAGATACGCAGTATTTT. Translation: CASSWTSGGAADTQYF.

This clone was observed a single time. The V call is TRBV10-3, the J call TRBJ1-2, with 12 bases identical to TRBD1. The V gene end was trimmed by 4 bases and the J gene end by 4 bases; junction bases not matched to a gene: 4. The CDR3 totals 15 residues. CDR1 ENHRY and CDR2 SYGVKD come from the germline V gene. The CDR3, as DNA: TGTGCCATCAGTGGCGGGACAGGGGGCTTCTATGGCTACACCTTC. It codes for CAISGGTGGFYGYTF.

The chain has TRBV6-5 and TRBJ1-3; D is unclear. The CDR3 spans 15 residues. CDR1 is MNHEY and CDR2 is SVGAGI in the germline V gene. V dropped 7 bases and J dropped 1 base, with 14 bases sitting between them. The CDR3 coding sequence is TGTGCCAGCACCCCCACAACGGGGTCTGGAAACACCATATATTTT. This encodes CASTPTTGSGNTIYF.

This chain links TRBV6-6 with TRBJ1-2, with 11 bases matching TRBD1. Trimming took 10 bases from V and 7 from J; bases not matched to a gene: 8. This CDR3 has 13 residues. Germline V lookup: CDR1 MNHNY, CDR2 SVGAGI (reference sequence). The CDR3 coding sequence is TGTGCCACAAGAAGGGACAGGGGGACTGGCTACACCTTC. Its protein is CATRRDRGTGYTF.

CDR3 loop: CASSLGGYNSPLHF. The CDR3 bases are TGTGCCAGCAGTTTAGGAGGGTATAATTCACCCCTCCACTTT. This chain connects TRBV27 to TRBJ1-6, with unresolved D. CDR3 length: 14 residues. Germline-derived CDR1 and CDR2 are MNHEY and SMNVEV (reference sequence). Trimming took 2 bases from V and 4 from J, leaving 6 bases between them.

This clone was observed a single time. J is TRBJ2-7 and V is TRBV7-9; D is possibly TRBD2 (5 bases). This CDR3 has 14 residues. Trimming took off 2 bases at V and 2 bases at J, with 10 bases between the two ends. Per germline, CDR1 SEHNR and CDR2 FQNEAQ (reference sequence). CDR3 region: CASSLFPGTYEQYF. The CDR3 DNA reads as TGTGCCAGCAGCTTATTTCCGGGGACCTACGAGCAGTACTTC.

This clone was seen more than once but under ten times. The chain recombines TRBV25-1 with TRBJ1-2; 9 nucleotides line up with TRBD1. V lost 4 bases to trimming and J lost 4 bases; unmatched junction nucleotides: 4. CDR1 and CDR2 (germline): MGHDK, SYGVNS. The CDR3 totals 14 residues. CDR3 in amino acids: CASSAQGATYGYTF. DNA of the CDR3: TGTGCCAGCAGTGCACAGGGGGCGACCTATGGCTACACCTTC.

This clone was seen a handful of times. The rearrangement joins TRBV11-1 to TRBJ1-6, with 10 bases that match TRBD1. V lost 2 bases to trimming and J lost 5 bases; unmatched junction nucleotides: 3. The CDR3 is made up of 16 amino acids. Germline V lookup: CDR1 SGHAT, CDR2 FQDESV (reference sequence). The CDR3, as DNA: TGTGCCAGCAGCTTAACGGACAGGGGGGATAATTCACCCCTCCACTTT. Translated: CASSLTDRGDNSPLHF.

CDR3 in DNA: TGTGCCAGCAGCTTTTTCGATGAGCAGTTCTTC. Protein product: CASSFFDEQFF. The chain carries TRBV7-2 and TRBJ2-1; unclear D gene. Germline V lookup: CDR1 SGHTA, CDR2 FQGNSA. The V end lost 3 bases, the J end lost 8 bases, and 5 bases lay between the germline ends. The CDR3 consists of 11 residues. Supplemented by reference TRBV7-2 and TRBJ2-1, the full variable domain reads GAGVSQSPSNKVTEKGKDVELRCDPISGHTALYWYRQSLGQGLEFLIYFQGNSAPDKSGLPSDRFSAERTGGSVSTLTIQRTQQEDSAVYLCASSFFDEQFFGPGTRLTVL.

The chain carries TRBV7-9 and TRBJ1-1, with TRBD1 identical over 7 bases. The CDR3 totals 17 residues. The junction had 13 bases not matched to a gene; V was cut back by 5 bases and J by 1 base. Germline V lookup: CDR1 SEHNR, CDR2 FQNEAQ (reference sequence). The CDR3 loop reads CASSPTMMTGTNTEAFF. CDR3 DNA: TGTGCCAGCAGCCCGACCATGATGACAGGGACGAACACTGAAGCTTTCTTT.

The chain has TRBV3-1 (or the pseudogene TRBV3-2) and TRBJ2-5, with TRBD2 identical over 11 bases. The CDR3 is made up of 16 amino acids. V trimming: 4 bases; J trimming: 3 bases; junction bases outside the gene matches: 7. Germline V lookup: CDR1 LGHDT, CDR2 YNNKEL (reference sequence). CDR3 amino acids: CASSPFSSGGEETQYF. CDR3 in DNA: TGTGCCAGCAGCCCCTTTAGTAGCGGGGGGGAAGAGACCCAGTACTTC.

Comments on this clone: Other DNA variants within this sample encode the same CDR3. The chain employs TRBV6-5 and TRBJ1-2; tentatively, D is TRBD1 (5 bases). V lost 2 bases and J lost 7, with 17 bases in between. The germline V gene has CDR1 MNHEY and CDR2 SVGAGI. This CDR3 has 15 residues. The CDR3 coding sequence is TGTGCCAGCAGTTACGGGGCAGGGCTCGGGGGTGGCTACACCTTC. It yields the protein CASSYGAGLGGGYTF.

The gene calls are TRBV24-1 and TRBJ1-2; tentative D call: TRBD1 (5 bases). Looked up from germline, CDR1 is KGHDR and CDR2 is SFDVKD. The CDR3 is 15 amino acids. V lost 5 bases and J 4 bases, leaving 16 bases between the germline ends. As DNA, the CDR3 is TGTGCCACCAGTGTTCCCCGGAGGGGCGCCTATGGCTACACCTTC. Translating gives CATSVPRRGAYGYTF.

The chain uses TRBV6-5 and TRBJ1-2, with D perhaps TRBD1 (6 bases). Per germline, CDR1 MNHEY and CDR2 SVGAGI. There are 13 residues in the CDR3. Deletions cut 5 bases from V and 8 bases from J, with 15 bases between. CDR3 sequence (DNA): TGTGCCAGCAGTCCACTACAGGGAGGGGGCTACACCTTC. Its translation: CASSPLQGGGYTF.